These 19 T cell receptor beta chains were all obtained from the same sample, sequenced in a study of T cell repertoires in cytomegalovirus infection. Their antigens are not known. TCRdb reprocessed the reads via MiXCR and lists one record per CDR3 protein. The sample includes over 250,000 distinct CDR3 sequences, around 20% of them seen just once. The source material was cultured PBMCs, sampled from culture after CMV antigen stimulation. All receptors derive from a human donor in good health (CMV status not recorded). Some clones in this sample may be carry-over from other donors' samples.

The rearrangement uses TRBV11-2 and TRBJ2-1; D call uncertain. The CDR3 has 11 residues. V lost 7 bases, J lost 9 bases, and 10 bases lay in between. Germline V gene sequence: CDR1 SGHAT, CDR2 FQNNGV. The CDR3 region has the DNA TGTGCCAGCACCCGGCTAGGTGAGCAGTTCTTC. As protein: CASTRLGEQFF.

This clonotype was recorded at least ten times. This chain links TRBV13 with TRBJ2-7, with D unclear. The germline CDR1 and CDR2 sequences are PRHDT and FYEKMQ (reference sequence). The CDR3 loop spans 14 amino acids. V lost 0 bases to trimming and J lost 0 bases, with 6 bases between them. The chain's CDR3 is CASSLGTSSYEQYV. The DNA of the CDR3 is TGTGCCAGCAGCTTAGGTACAAGCTCCTACGAGCAGTACGTC.

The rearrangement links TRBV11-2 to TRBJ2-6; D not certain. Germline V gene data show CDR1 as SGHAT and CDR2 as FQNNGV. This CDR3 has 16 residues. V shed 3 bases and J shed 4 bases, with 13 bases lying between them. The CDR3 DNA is TGTGCCAGCAGCTTCTCCCCCGGTCGGGGGGCCAACGTCCTGACTTTC. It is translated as CASSFSPGRGANVLTF.

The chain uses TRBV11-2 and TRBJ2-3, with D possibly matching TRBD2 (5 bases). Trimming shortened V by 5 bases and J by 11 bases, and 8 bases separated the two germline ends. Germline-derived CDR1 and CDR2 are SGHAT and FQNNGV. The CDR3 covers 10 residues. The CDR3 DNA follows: TGTGCCAGCAGCGACCGGGAGCAGTATTTT. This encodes CASSDREQYF.

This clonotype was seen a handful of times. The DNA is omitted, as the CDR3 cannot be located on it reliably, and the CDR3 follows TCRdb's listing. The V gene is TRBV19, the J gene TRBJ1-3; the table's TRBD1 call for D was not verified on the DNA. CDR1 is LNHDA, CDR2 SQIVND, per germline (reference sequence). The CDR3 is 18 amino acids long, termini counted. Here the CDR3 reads CASTSVWGASSSGNTIYF.

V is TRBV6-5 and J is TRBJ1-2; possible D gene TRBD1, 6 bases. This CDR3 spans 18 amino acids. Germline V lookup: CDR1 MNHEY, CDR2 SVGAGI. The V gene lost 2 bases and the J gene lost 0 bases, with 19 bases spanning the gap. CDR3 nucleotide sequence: TGTGCCAGCAGTTACATCTGGGGGCAGAGTAGCGCTAACTATGGCTACACCTTC. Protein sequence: CASSYIWGQSSANYGYTF.

The chain's CDR3 is CASSLEGAGGYTF. As DNA, the CDR3 is TGTGCCAGCAGCTTAGAGGGGGCTGGGGGCTACACCTTC. V usage is TRBV7-2 and J usage is TRBJ1-2, with 7 bases lining up with TRBD1. V shed 1 base, J shed 8 bases, and the junction held 4 bases outside the gene matches. The CDR3 is made up of 13 amino acids. Germline V gene lookup returns CDR1 SGHTA and CDR2 FQGNSA. The entire variable domain, with the rest obtained from reference TRBV7-2 and TRBJ1-2, is as follows: GAGVSQSPSNKVTEKGKDVELRCDPISGHTALYWYRQSLGQGLEFLIYFQGNSAPDKSGLPSDRFSAERTGGSVSTLTIQRTQQEDSAVYLCASSLEGAGGYTFGSGTRLTVV.

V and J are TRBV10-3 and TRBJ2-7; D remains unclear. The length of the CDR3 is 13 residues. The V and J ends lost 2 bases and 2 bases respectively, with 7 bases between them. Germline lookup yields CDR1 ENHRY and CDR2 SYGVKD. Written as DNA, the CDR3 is TGTGCCATCAGTGAGGACGGAACCTACGAGCAGTACGTC. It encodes CAISEDGTYEQYV.

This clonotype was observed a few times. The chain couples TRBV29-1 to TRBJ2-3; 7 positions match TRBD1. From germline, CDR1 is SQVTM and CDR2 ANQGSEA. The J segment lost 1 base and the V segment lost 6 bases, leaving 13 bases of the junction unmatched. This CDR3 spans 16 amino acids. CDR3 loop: CSVADRAGSGTDTQYF. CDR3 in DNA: TGCAGCGTGGCCGACAGGGCTGGCAGTGGCACAGATACGCAGTATTTT.

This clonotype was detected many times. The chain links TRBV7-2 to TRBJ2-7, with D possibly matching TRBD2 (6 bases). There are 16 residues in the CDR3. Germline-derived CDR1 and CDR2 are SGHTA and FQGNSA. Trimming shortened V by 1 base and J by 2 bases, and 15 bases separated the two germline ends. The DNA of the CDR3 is TGTGCCAGCAGCTTAGATGGTGGCGGGGTAACCTACGAGCAGTACTTC. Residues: CASSLDGGGVTYEQYF.

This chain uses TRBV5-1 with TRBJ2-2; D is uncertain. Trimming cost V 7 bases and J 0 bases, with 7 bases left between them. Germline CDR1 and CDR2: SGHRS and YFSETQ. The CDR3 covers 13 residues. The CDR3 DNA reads TGCGCCAGCGTCCAGGCGAACACCGGGGAGCTGTTTTTT. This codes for CASVQANTGELFF.

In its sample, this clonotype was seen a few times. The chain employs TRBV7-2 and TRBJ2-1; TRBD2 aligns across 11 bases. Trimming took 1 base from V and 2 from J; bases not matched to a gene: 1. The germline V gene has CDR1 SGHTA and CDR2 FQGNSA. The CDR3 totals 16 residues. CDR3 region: CASSLETSGTYNEQFF. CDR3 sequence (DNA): TGTGCCAGCAGCTTAGAGACTAGCGGGACCTACAATGAGCAGTTCTTC.

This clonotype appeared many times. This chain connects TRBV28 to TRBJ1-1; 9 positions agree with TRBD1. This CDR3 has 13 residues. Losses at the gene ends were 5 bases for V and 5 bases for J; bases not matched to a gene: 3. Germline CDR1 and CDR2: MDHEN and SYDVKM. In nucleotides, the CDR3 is TGTGCCAGCAGTCCGACAGGGGGAACTGAAGCTTTCTTT. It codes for CASSPTGGTEAFF.

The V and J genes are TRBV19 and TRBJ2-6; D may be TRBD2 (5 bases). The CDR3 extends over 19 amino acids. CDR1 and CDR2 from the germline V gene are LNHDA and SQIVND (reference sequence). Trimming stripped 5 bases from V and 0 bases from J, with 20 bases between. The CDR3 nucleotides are TGTGCCAGTAGTCCCGTTCGGGGAGCAAACCACTCTGGGGCCAACGTCCTGACTTTC. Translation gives CASSPVRGANHSGANVLTF.

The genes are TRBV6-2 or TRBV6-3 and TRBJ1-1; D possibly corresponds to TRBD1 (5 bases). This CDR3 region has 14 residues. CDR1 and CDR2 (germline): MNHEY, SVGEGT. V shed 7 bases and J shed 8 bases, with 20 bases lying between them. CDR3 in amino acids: CASTPGSGFKEAFF. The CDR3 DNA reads TGTGCCAGCACCCCCGGATCAGGGTTTAAGGAAGCTTTCTTT.

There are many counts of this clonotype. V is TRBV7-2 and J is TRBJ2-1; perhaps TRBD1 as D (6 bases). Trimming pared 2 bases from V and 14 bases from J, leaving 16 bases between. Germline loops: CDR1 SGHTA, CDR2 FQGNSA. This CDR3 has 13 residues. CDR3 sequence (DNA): TGTGCCAGCAGCTTACTATCAAGGGGGTTGGAGTTCTTC. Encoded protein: CASSLLSRGLEFF.

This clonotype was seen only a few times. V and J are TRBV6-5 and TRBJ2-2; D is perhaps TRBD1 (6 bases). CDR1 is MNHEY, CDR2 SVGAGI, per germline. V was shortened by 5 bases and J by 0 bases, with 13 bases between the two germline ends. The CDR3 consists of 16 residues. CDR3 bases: TGTGCCAGCAGTCGTTCGACAGGAGCGAACACCGGGGAGCTGTTTTTT. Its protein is CASSRSTGANTGELFF.

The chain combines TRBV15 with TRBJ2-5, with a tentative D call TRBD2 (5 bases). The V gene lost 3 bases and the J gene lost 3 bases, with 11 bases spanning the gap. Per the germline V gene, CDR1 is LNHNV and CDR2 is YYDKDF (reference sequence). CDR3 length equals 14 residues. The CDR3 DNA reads TGTGCCACCAGCAGGCACGGAGGAGAAGAGACCCAGTACTTC. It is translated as CATSRHGGEETQYF.

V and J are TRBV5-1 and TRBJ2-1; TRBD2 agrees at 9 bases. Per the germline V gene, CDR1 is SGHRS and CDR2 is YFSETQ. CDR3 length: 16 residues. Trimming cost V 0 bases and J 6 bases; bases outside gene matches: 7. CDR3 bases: TGCGCCAGCAGCTTGGCCACAGCGGGAGGTCCCAATGAGCAGTTCTTC. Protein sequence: CASSLATAGGPNEQFF.